This T cell receptor beta chain comes out of a study of T cell responses to AZD1222 COVID-19 vaccine. Trimming shortened V by 3 bases and J by 0 bases, and 6 bases separated the two germline ends. CDR1 SNHLY and CDR2 FYNNEI come from the germline V gene. The CDR3 is made up of 15 amino acids. Using immunoSEQ multiplex PCR, the repertoire was profiled, and TCRdb retains in-frame clones only, with some absent. Of over 130,000 clones in the sample, around nine tenths are singletons; the top ten hold approximately 9%. The sequencing here drew on peripheral blood, taken 28 days after the second AZD1222 dose. The receptor was isolated from an adult who received the AZD1222 COVID-19 vaccine. The rearrangement uses TRBV2 and TRBJ1-6, with D unclear. The CDR3 coding sequence is TGTGCCAGCAGTGAGGCGAGCTCCTATAATTCACCCCTCCACTTT. This gives the protein CASSEASSYNSPLHF.